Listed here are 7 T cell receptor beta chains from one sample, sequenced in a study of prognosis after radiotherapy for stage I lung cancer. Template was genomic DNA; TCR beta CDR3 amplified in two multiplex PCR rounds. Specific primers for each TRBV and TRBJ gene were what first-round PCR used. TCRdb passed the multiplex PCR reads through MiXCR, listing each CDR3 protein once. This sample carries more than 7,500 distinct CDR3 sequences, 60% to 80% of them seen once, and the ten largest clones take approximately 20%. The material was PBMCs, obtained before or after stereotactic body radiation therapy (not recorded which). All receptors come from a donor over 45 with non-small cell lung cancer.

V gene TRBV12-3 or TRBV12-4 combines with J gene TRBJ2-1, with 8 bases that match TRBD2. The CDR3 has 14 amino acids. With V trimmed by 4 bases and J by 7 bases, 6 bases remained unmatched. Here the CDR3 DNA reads TGTGCCAGCAGTTGGGGCGGGAGGAGAAATGAGCAGTTCTTC. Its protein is CASSWGGRRNEQFF.

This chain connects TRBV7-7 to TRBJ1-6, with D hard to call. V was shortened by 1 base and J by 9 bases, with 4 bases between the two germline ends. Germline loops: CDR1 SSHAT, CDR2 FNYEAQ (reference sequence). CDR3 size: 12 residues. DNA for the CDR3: TGTGCCAGCAGCTTAGAAGGTTCACCCCTCCACTTT. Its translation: CASSLEGSPLHF.

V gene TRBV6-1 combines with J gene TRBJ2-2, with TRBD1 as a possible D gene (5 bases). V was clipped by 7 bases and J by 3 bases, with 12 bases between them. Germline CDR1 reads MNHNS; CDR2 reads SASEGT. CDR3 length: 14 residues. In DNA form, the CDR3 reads TGTGCCAGCAAAGTCGGCAGGGACACCGGGGAGCTGTTTTTT. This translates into CASKVGRDTGELFF.

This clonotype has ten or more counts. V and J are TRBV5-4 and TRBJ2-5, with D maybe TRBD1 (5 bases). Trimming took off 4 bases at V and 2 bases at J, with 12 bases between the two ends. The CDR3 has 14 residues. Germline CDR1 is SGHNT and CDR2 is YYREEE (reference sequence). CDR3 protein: CASSTTAKQETQYF. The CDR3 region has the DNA TGTGCCAGCAGCACGACAGCGAAACAAGAGACCCAGTACTTC.

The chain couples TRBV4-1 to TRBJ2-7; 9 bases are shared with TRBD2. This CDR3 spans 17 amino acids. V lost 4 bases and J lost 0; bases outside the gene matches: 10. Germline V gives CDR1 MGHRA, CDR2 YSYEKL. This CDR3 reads CASSPSPGGGDSYEQYF. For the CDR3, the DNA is TGCGCCAGCAGCCCCTCTCCTGGCGGGGGGGACTCCTACGAGCAGTACTTC.

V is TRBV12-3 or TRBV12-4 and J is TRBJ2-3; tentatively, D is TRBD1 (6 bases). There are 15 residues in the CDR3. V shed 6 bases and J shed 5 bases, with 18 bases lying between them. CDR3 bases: TGTGCCAGCAGCCCCGCGCAGGGGAAAATAGATACGCAGTATTTT. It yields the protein CASSPAQGKIDTQYF.

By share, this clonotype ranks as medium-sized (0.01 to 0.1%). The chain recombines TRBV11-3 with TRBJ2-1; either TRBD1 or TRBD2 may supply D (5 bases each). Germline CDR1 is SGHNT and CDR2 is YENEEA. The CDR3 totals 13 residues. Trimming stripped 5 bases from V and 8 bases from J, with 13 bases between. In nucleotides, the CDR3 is TGTGCCAGCAGCCGGGGCCCCATGGATGAGCAGTTCTTC. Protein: CASSRGPMDEQFF.